The 23 T cell receptor beta chains listed next were all sequenced from one sample in a study of blood T cell repertoires in COVID-19. TCRdb's copy holds only in-frame clones and misses some; the assay was immunoSEQ multiplex PCR. The repertoire holds tens of thousands of clones, with around nine tenths as singletons. Sequenced sample: peripheral blood. These receptors came from a human donor in a cohort sampled during active COVID-19.

The chain uses TRBV30 and TRBJ1-1; 8 bases align to TRBD1. After removal of 2 bases from V and 5 bases from J, the junction contained 7 bases not matched to a gene. This CDR3 comprises 14 residues. In germline, CDR1 is GTSNPN, CDR2 SVGIG (reference sequence). CDR3 nucleotides: TGTGCCTGGAGTTGGCAGGGGGCGCGGACTGAAGCTTTCTTT. This gives the protein CAWSWQGARTEAFF.

The chain couples TRBV7-3 to TRBJ1-1, with D possibly matching TRBD1 (5 bases). This CDR3 comprises 13 residues. In germline, CDR1 is SGHTA, CDR2 FQGTGA. Trimming removed 5 bases at V and 1 base at J, with 8 bases between. CDR3 region: CASSPGGNTEAFF. Written as DNA, the CDR3 is TGTGCCAGCAGCCCCGGGGGGAACACTGAAGCTTTCTTT.

The J gene is TRBJ2-1, the V gene TRBV4-2; 12 nucleotides line up with TRBD2. The CDR3 has 17 residues. CDR1 and CDR2 from the germline V gene are LGHNA and YNFKEQ. The V gene end was trimmed by 3 bases and the J gene end by 4 bases; junction bases not matched to a gene: 7. The CDR3 DNA is TGTGCCAGCAGCCATCGCCCTAGCGGGGGGGAATACAATGAGCAGTTCTTC. As protein: CASSHRPSGGEYNEQFF.

The rearrangement uses TRBV27 and TRBJ2-7; 8 bases fit TRBD2. Germline V lookup: CDR1 MNHEY, CDR2 SMNVEV (reference sequence). Trimming cost V 3 bases and J 4 bases; bases outside gene matches: 8. This CDR3 region has 15 residues. Here the CDR3 reads CASSFQRGIRYEQYF. CDR3 DNA sequence: TGTGCCAGCAGTTTTCAGCGGGGGATAAGATACGAGCAGTACTTC.

This chain joins TRBV11-2 and TRBJ2-7, with D possibly TRBD1 on 7 matching bases. V lost 2 bases, J lost 6 bases, and 17 bases lay in between. The V gene's germline CDR1 is SGHAT and CDR2 FQNNGV. This CDR3 region has 15 residues. CDR3 in amino acids: CASSLTGRGAPEQYF. Here the CDR3 DNA reads TGTGCCAGCAGCTTAACAGGCAGGGGGGCCCCCGAGCAGTACTTC.

The chain is built from TRBV11-2 and TRBJ2-1; TRBD2 aligns across 9 bases. The CDR3 is 19 residues long. V was clipped by 3 bases and J by 5 bases; unmatched bases: 17. CDR1 is SGHAT, CDR2 FQNNGV, per germline. This CDR3 reads CASSFGRSGGTYPNNEQFF. The DNA of the CDR3 is TGTGCCAGCAGCTTCGGTCGGAGCGGGGGGACCTATCCCAACAATGAGCAGTTCTTC.

The sample holds one count of this clone. The chain has TRBV28 and TRBJ2-7, with TRBD1 identical over 10 bases. The CDR3 length is 17 residues. From germline, CDR1 is MDHEN and CDR2 SYDVKM. J was trimmed by 1 base and V by 5 bases; bases with no gene match: 11. The CDR3 reads CASSIPSRDRGSYEQYF. The CDR3 DNA reads TGTGCCAGCAGTATTCCTTCCCGGGACAGGGGATCCTACGAGCAGTACTTC.

The J gene is TRBJ2-7, the V gene TRBV27; D is possibly TRBD2 (5 bases). The germline gives CDR1 MNHEY, CDR2 SMNVEV (reference sequence). The CDR3 has 13 amino acids. V lost 3 bases and J lost 7, with 13 bases in between. CDR3 sequence: CASSFGVVREQYF. The CDR3 nucleotides are TGTGCCAGCAGTTTCGGGGTCGTCAGGGAGCAGTACTTC.

The chain links TRBV4-1 to TRBJ2-7; 8 bases are shared with TRBD2. The CDR3 contains 16 residues. Unmatched junction bases numbered 5, after V lost 0 bases and J lost 1 base. Germline CDR1 MGHRA, CDR2 YSYEKL. The CDR3 here is CASSQEPGGLSYEQYF. The CDR3 DNA follows: TGCGCCAGCAGCCAAGAGCCGGGGGGGCTTTCCTACGAGCAGTACTTC.

This chain connects TRBV11-2 to TRBJ1-1; maybe TRBD1 (5 bases). Germline CDR1 SGHAT, CDR2 FQNNGV. The CDR3 runs to 17 residues. V lost 5 bases to trimming and J lost 3 bases, with 22 bases between them. CDR3 region: CASSLYSLGPGDTEAFF. DNA for the CDR3: TGTGCCAGCAGCCTCTATTCTTTAGGGCCGGGGGACACTGAAGCTTTCTTT.

The chain is built from TRBV11-2 and TRBJ2-7; TRBD2 is a possible D gene (5 bases). The CDR3 spans 15 residues. Germline loops: CDR1 SGHAT, CDR2 FQNNGV. Trimming shortened V by 1 base and J by 5 bases, and 15 bases separated the two germline ends. Here the CDR3 reads CASSLAPGLRDEQYF. The CDR3 DNA reads as TGTGCCAGCAGCTTAGCGCCGGGGTTAAGGGACGAGCAGTACTTC.

The chain recombines TRBV30 with TRBJ2-7, with 7 bases that match TRBD1. Germline V CDR1 and CDR2: GTSNPN, SVGIG (reference sequence). This CDR3 spans 12 amino acids. J was trimmed by 6 bases and V by 5 bases; bases with no gene match: 7. CDR3 region: CAWAPTGVEQYF. CDR3 DNA sequence: TGTGCCTGGGCGCCAACAGGGGTCGAGCAGTACTTC.

This chain uses TRBV27 with TRBJ1-4; TRBD1 matches 7 bases. This CDR3 spans 12 amino acids. Germline V CDR1 and CDR2: MNHEY, SMNVEV (reference sequence). Trimming cost V 6 bases and J 6 bases; bases outside gene matches: 1. CDR3 sequence: CASRTGYEKLFF. The CDR3 DNA reads TGTGCCAGCAGGACAGGGTATGAAAAACTGTTTTTT.

The gene calls are TRBV7-8 and TRBJ1-5; the match to TRBD1 covers 8 bases. Germline values: CDR1 SGHVS, CDR2 FQNEAQ. V lost 5 bases, J lost 3 bases, and 3 bases stayed unmatched. The CDR3 consists of 14 residues. CDR3 bases: TGTGCCAGCAGCCGGACAGGGAACAATCAGCCCCAGCATTTT. It translates to CASSRTGNNQPQHF.

The chain joins TRBV18 to TRBJ1-3; no reliable D call. The germline gives CDR1 KGHSH, CDR2 LQKENI. This CDR3 spans 15 amino acids. V was shortened by 3 bases and J by 2 bases, with 11 bases between the two germline ends. CDR3 residues: CASSPAVGAGNTIYF. The CDR3 DNA reads TGTGCCAGCTCACCCGCGGTCGGGGCTGGAAACACCATATATTTT.

The V call is TRBV12-3 or TRBV12-4, the J call TRBJ1-2; D is unclear. The CDR3 is 13 amino acids. V was cut by 6 bases and J by 6 bases, with 14 bases left in between. CDR3 sequence reads: CASSPQKEHGYTF. The CDR3 DNA reads TGTGCCAGCAGCCCACAGAAAGAACATGGCTACACCTTC.

The chain is built from TRBV6-5 and TRBJ1-1; unclear D gene. V was pared by 6 bases and J by 3 bases, with 17 bases between. CDR3 length equals 15 residues. Per germline, CDR1 MNHEY and CDR2 SVGAGI. The CDR3 sequence is CASSPDFLRDTEAFF. The CDR3 nucleotides are TGTGCCAGCAGCCCGGATTTCTTGAGGGACACTGAAGCTTTCTTT.

The chain has TRBV5-1 and TRBJ1-1; a possible D gene is TRBD1 (5 bases). The CDR3 is 15 residues long. The germline V and J ends were trimmed by 0 bases and 1 base, with 10 bases remaining between them. The germline CDR1 and CDR2 sequences are SGHRS and YFSETQ. For the CDR3, the DNA is TGCGCCAGCAGCTTGGCGAGGAGGGGGAACACTGAAGCTTTCTTT. Protein sequence: CASSLARRGNTEAFF.

V usage is TRBV6-1 and J usage is TRBJ1-2, with D maybe TRBD1 (5 bases). V lost 2 bases and J lost 9, with 16 bases in between. The length of the CDR3 is 14 residues. The V gene's germline CDR1 is MNHNS and CDR2 SASEGT. The CDR3: CASSESGRAYSYTF. CDR3 bases: TGTGCCAGCAGTGAATCCGGCAGGGCTTATAGCTACACCTTC.

The chain is built from TRBV28 and TRBJ2-6; D perhaps matches TRBD1 (6 bases). Trimming removed 5 bases from V and 0 bases from J, with 8 bases in between. Germline lookup yields CDR1 MDHEN and CDR2 SYDVKM. This CDR3 spans 15 amino acids. The CDR3 bases are TGTGCCAGCAGTCGACAGGTCTCTGGGGCCAACGTCCTGACTTTC. It specifies CASSRQVSGANVLTF. Complete variable domain (other parts from reference TRBV28 and TRBJ2-6): DVKVTQSSRYLVKRTGEKVFLECVQDMDHENMFWYRQDPGLGLRLIYFSYDVKMKEKGDIPEGYSVSREKKERFSLILESASTNQTSMYLCASSRQVSGANVLTFGAGSRLTVL.

This clone was observed once. CDR3 sequence: CASSAGTSGGASEQYF. CDR3 nucleotides: TGTGCCAGCAGCGCCGGGACTAGCGGGGGGGCGTCCGAGCAGTACTTC. This rearrangement joins TRBV9 to TRBJ2-7; TRBD2 aligns across 16 bases. The ends lost 3 bases at V and 6 bases at J; junction bases unmatched: 6. Germline V gives CDR1 SGDLS, CDR2 YYNGEE. This CDR3 comprises 16 residues.

The sample holds a few counts of this clone. The gene calls are TRBV4-2 and TRBJ1-1, with D perhaps TRBD1 (5 bases). V was cut by 1 base and J by 4 bases, with 10 bases left in between. Germline lookup yields CDR1 LGHNA and CDR2 YNFKEQ. The CDR3 covers 14 residues. The CDR3 loop reads CASSQGQGVTEAFF. CDR3 coding DNA: TGTGCCAGCAGCCAAGGTCAGGGTGTCACTGAAGCTTTCTTT.

This clone was found once. V usage is TRBV5-6 and J usage is TRBJ1-2, with D tentatively TRBD1 (6 bases). Germline-derived CDR1 and CDR2 are SGHDT and YYEEEE. Deletions cut 0 bases from V and 2 bases from J, with 8 bases between. The CDR3 contains 14 residues. For the CDR3, the DNA is TGTGCCAGCAGCTTGGCAGGGGTAAACTATGGCTACACCTTC. This codes for CASSLAGVNYGYTF.